A single sample is the source of the 14 T cell receptor beta chains below, sequenced in a study of T cells after yellow fever vaccination. TCRdb re-called the 5' RACE reads with MiXCR, one entry per CDR3 protein. The sample shows 250,000 to 400,000 distinct CDR3 sequences, 3.5% to 5% of them seen only once. Sequencing was performed on PBMCs, taken 15 days after the yellow fever booster vaccination. The receptors were gathered from a man aged 18 to 30 who received the YFV17D yellow fever vaccine.

This clonotype was counted ten times or more. J is TRBJ2-7 and V is TRBV5-5; the D gene is possibly TRBD2 (5 bases). The V gene's germline CDR1 is SGHKS and CDR2 YYEKEE (reference sequence). Trimming took off 3 bases at V and 7 bases at J, with 17 bases between the two ends. The CDR3 sequence is 14 residues long. The CDR3: CASSSFGESAEQYF. In DNA, the CDR3 is TGTGCCAGCAGCTCCTTCGGGGAGTCGGCTGAGCAGTACTTC.

This clonotype was seen a handful of times. V usage is TRBV5-6 and J usage is TRBJ2-1; D remains ambiguous. Trimming pared 2 bases from V and 4 bases from J, leaving 10 bases between. In germline, CDR1 is SGHDT, CDR2 YYEEEE. The CDR3 runs to 14 residues. The CDR3 region is CASSLEHLYNEQFF. DNA of the CDR3: TGTGCCAGCAGCTTAGAACACCTATACAATGAGCAGTTCTTC.

This clonotype was seen a handful of times. The chain combines TRBV29-1 with TRBJ1-2; unclear D gene. This CDR3 region has 11 residues. In germline, CDR1 is SQVTM, CDR2 ANQGSEA. Trimming took 1 base from V and 8 from J, leaving 8 bases between them. CDR3 loop: CSVEGTGGYTF. As DNA, the CDR3 is TGCAGCGTTGAAGGGACCGGCGGCTACACCTTC.

The sample holds a few counts of this clonotype. The chain combines TRBV12-3 or TRBV12-4 with TRBJ2-5, with D perhaps matching TRBD1 (7 bases). The ends were cut back, 6 bases at V and 3 bases at J, with 32 bases in the middle. This CDR3 contains 20 residues. The CDR3 reads CASSRRRGLNPYIAKETQYF. As DNA, the CDR3 is TGTGCCAGCAGCCGGCGGAGGGGGCTCAACCCCTACATCGCGAAAGAGACCCAGTACTTC.

In this sample, this clonotype turned up many times. CDR3 residues: CAISETGEGEQFF. CDR3 DNA: TGTGCCATCAGTGAAACAGGGGAAGGAGAGCAGTTCTTC. The chain carries TRBV10-3 and TRBJ2-1; 7 nucleotides align to TRBD1. Germline trimming cut 3 bases from V and 10 bases from J; bases unmatched to any gene: 6. Germline CDR1 reads ENHRY; CDR2 reads SYGVKD. There are 13 residues in the CDR3.

This clonotype was seen a few times. This sequence joins TRBV29-1 and TRBJ2-4, with TRBD1 identical over 10 bases. The J segment lost 7 bases and the V segment lost 5 bases, leaving 2 bases of the junction unmatched. This CDR3 has 12 residues. Germline V CDR1 and CDR2: SQVTM, ANQGSEA. CDR3 region: CSVPGQGNIQYF. CDR3 bases: TGCAGCGTTCCGGGACAGGGGAACATTCAGTACTTC.

This clonotype was observed a few times. The V call is TRBV6-1, the J call TRBJ1-5; D is ambiguous. Trimming shortened V by 6 bases and J by 1 base, and 10 bases separated the two germline ends. This CDR3 contains 14 residues. Germline V gene data show CDR1 as MNHNS and CDR2 as SASEGT. In nucleotides, the CDR3 is TGTGCCAGCAGATTACAAGTGAGCAATCAGCCCCAGCATTTT. Translated: CASRLQVSNQPQHF.

CDR3 protein: CASSLTDLSGNTIYF. CDR3 DNA: TGTGCCAGCAGCTTAACAGATCTCTCTGGAAACACCATATATTTT. V usage is TRBV7-9 and J usage is TRBJ1-3; D gene unclear. The CDR3 consists of 15 residues. The germline V gene encodes CDR1 SEHNR and CDR2 FQNEAQ (reference sequence). V lost 2 bases to trimming and J lost 0 bases, with 8 bases between them.

This clonotype was detected a few times. The gene calls are TRBV12-3 or TRBV12-4 and TRBJ2-2; no clear D gene. Trimming took off 3 bases at V and 4 bases at J, with 9 bases between the two ends. CDR3 length equals 14 residues. CDR3 residues: CASSLVLGTGELFF. The CDR3 DNA follows: TGTGCCAGCAGTTTGGTTCTGGGCACCGGGGAGCTGTTTTTT.

This clonotype was detected a few times. This rearrangement joins TRBV18 to TRBJ2-1; 8 bases line up with TRBD2. The J segment lost 8 bases and the V segment lost 6 bases, leaving 12 bases of the junction unmatched. Per the germline V gene, CDR1 is KGHSH and CDR2 is LQKENI. This CDR3 is 15 amino acids long. The CDR3 spells CASSRAGTREDEQFF. The CDR3 DNA follows: TGTGCCAGCTCCAGGGCCGGGACTAGGGAGGATGAGCAGTTCTTC.

V usage is TRBV11-3 and J usage is TRBJ2-3, with 7 nucleotides matching TRBD1. Losses at the gene ends were 0 bases for V and 9 bases for J; bases not matched to a gene: 6. Germline values: CDR1 SGHNT, CDR2 YENEEA. The CDR3 consists of 14 residues. The CDR3 sequence: CASSLETGAITQYF. The CDR3 DNA sequence: TGTGCCAGCAGCTTAGAAACAGGGGCAATAACGCAGTATTTT. Full variable domain (remainder filled in from reference TRBV11-3 and TRBJ2-3): EAGVVQSPRYKIIEKKQPVAFWCNPISGHNTLYWYLQNLGQGPELLIRYENEEAVDDSQLPKDRFSAERLKGVDSTLKIQPAELGDSAVYLCASSLETGAITQYFGPGTRLTVL.

The table lists this clonotype with many counts. The gene calls are TRBV12-3 or TRBV12-4 and TRBJ1-1; D possibly corresponds to TRBD1 (5 bases). Trimming took off 4 bases at V and 5 bases at J, with 8 bases between the two ends. The CDR3 length is 12 residues. DNA of the CDR3: TGTGCCAGCAGTTCGGGGGGGACTGAAGCTTTCTTT. Its protein product is CASSSGGTEAFF.

The chain employs TRBV5-1 and TRBJ2-7; 9 positions agree with TRBD1. CDR1 SGHRS and CDR2 YFSETQ come from the germline V gene. Trimming cost V 4 bases and J 0 bases; bases outside gene matches: 11. This CDR3 has 17 residues. The CDR3 nucleotides are TGCGCCAGCAGCCTCCAACGGACAGGGGAACTCTCCTACGAGCAGTACTTC. Protein sequence: CASSLQRTGELSYEQYF.

This clonotype has more than one count but fewer than ten. The chain uses TRBV12-3 or TRBV12-4 and TRBJ1-5; perhaps TRBD1 as D (5 bases). V was cut by 6 bases and J by 1 base, with 13 bases left in between. The CDR3 is 15 amino acids. CDR3 DNA sequence: TGTGCCAGCAGGGGGGGACTCATCAGCAATCAGCCCCAGCATTTT. It specifies CASRGGLISNQPQHF.